This T cell receptor beta chain was retrieved from a study of blood T cell repertoires in COVID-19. Germline loops: CDR1 MNHEY, CDR2 SVGAGI. This CDR3 spans 13 amino acids. Between the trimmed V and J ends, which lost 2 bases and 4 bases, there was a span of 8 bases. Profiled with immunoSEQ multiplex PCR; TCRdb holds only in-frame clones, not every one. The table lists about 130,000 clones, around 86% of them singletons. This chain links TRBV6-5 with TRBJ1-1; weak D call: TRBD1 (5 bases). This TCR was sampled from a man in his forties with active or convalescent COVID-19. The material sequenced was peripheral blood. The CDR3 sequence: CASSYGGSTEAFF. The CDR3 bases are TGTGCCAGCAGTTACGGGGGGAGCACTGAAGCTTTCTTT.